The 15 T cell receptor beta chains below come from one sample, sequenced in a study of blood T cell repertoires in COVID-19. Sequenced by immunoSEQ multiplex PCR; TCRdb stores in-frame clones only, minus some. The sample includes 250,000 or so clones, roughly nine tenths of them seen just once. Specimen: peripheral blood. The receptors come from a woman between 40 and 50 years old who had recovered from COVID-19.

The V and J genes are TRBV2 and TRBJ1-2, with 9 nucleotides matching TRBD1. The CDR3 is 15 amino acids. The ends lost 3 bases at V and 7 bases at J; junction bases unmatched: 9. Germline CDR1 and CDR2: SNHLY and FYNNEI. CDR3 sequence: CASSEGTGNYGGYTF. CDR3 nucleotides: TGTGCCAGCAGTGAGGGGACAGGGAATTACGGTGGCTACACCTTC.

Here the CDR3 reads CASSKRGGGPQHF. Here the CDR3 DNA reads TGTGCCAGTAGTAAAAGGGGGGGAGGGCCCCAGCATTTT. The chain is built from TRBV19 and TRBJ1-5; D is possibly TRBD1 (6 bases). Germline CDR1 LNHDA, CDR2 SQIVND (reference sequence). This CDR3 contains 13 residues. V shed 4 bases and J shed 9 bases, with 13 bases lying between them. Full variable domain (outside the CDR3, taken from reference TRBV19 and TRBJ1-5): DGGITQSPKYLFRKEGQNVTLSCEQNLNHDAMYWYRQDPGQGLRLIYYSQIVNDFQKGDIAEGYSVSREKKESFPLTVTSAQKNPTAFYLCASSKRGGGPQHFGDGTRLSIL.

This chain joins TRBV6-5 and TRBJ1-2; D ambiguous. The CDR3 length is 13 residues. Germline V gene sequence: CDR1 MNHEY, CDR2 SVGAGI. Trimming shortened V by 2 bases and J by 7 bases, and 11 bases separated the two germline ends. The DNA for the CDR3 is TGTGCCAGCAGTTACGGTGAGGGCTCTGGCTACACCTTC. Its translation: CASSYGEGSGYTF.

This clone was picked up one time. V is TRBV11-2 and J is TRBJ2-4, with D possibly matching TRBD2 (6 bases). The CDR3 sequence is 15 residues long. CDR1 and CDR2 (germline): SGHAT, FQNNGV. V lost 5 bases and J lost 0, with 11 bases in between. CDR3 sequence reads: CASSPTGLAKNIQYF. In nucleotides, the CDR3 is TGTGCCAGCAGCCCTACGGGACTAGCCAAAAACATTCAGTACTTC. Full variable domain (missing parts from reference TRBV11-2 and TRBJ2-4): EAGVAQSPRYKIIEKRQSVAFWCNPISGHATLYWYQQILGQGPKLLIQFQNNGVVDDSQLPKDRFSAERLKGVDSTLKIQPAKLEDSAVYLCASSPTGLAKNIQYFGAGTRLSVL.

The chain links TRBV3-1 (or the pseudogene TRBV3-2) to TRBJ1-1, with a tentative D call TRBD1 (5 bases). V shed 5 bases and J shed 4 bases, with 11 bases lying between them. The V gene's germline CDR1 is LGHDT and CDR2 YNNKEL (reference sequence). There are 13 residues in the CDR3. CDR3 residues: CASSAGLFTEAFF. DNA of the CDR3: TGTGCCAGCAGCGCGGGACTTTTCACTGAAGCTTTCTTT.

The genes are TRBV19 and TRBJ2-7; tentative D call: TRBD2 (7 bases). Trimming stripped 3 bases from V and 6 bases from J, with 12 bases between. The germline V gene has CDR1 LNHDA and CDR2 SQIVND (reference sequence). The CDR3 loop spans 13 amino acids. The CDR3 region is CASSIRGGREQYV. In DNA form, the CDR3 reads TGTGCCAGTAGTATTAGGGGGGGACGCGAGCAGTACGTC.

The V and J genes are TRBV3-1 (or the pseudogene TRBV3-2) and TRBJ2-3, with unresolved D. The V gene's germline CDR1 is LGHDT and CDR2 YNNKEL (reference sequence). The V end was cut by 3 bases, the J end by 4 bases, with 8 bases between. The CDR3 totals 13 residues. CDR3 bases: TGTGCCAGCAGCCAGCATTTAGCAGATACGCAGTATTTT. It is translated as CASSQHLADTQYF.

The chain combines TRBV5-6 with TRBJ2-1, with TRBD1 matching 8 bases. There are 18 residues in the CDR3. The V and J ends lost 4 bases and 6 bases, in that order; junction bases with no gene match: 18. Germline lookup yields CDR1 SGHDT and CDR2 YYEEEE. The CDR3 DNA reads TGTGCCAGCAGCGTCAGGGGCTCAGCGGCAGGGGGCTCCAATGAGCAGTTCTTC. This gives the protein CASSVRGSAAGGSNEQFF.

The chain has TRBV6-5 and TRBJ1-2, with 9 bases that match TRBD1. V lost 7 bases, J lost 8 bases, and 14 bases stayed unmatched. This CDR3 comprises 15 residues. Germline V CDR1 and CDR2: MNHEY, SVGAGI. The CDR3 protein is CASKADPGTGLGYTF. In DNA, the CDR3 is TGTGCCAGCAAGGCCGACCCCGGGACAGGGTTAGGCTACACCTTC.

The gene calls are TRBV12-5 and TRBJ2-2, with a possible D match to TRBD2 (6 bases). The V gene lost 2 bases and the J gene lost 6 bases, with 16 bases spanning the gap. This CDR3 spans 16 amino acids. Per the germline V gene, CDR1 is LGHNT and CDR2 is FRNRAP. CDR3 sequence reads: CASGLFTGVGSGELFF. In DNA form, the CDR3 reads TGTGCTAGTGGTTTGTTCACGGGAGTGGGGTCCGGGGAGCTGTTTTTT.

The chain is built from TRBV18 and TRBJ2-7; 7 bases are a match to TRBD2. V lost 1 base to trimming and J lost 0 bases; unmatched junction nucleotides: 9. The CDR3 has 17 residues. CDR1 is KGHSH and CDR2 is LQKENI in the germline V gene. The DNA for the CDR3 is TGTGCCAGCTCACCACTCGGAGGTACGGGGGGCTCCTACGAGCAGTACTTC. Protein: CASSPLGGTGGSYEQYF.

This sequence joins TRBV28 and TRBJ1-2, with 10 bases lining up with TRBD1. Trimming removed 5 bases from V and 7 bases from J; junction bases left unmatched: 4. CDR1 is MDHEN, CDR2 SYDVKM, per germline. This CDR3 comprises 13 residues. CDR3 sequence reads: CASSTRTGGGYTF. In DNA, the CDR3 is TGTGCCAGCAGTACGCGGACAGGGGGTGGCTACACCTTC.

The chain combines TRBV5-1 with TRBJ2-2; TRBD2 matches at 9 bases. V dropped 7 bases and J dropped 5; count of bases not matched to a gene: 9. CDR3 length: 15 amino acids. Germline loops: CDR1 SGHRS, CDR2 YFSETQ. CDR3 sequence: CASREGTSTTGELFF. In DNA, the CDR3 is TGCGCCAGCCGGGAAGGGACTAGCACGACCGGGGAGCTGTTTTTT.

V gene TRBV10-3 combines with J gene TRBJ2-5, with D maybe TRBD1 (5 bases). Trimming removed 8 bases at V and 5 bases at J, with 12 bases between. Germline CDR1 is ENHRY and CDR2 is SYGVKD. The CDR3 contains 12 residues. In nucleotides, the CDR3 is TGTGCCATCGCTCTCTCAGGGGAGACCCAGTACTTC. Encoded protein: CAIALSGETQYF.

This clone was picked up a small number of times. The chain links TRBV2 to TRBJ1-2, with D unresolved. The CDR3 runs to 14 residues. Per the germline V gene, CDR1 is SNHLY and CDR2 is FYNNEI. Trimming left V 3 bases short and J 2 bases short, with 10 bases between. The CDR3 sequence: CASSDGTRNYGYTF. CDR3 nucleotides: TGTGCCAGCAGTGATGGCACCAGAAACTATGGCTACACCTTC.